This T cell receptor beta chain was obtained from a study of T cell repertoires in cytomegalovirus infection. Study in general: Indications came from public TCR beta signatures; they pointed to CMV infection and to a matching HLA type.

The CDR3 consists of 15 residues. CDR1 MNHEY and CDR2 SVGAGI come from the germline V gene. The junction had 4 bases not matched to a gene; V was cut back by 1 base and J by 2 bases. Whole-study findings and limits: Ex vivo responses were dominated by HLA-C-restricted CMV-specific TCR beta clonotypes.

Concerning this clonotype: Its antigen is unidentified.

MiXCR, applied by TCRdb to the reads, yields one record per CDR3 protein. This sample has some 940,000 distinct CDR3 sequences; approximately 30% occur once, and the top ten carry over 10%. The rearrangement links TRBV6-5 to TRBJ2-7; 8 bases are shared with TRBD1. The TCR was taken from a human donor in good health (CMV status not recorded). Some clones in this sample may be carry-over from other donors' samples. The sample consisted of cultured CD8+ T cells from PBMCs, taken from culture after CMV antigen stimulation. CDR3 residues: CASSYYRGNAYEQYF. In nucleotides, the CDR3 is TGTGCCAGCAGTTACTACAGGGGGAACGCCTACGAGCAGTACTTC.